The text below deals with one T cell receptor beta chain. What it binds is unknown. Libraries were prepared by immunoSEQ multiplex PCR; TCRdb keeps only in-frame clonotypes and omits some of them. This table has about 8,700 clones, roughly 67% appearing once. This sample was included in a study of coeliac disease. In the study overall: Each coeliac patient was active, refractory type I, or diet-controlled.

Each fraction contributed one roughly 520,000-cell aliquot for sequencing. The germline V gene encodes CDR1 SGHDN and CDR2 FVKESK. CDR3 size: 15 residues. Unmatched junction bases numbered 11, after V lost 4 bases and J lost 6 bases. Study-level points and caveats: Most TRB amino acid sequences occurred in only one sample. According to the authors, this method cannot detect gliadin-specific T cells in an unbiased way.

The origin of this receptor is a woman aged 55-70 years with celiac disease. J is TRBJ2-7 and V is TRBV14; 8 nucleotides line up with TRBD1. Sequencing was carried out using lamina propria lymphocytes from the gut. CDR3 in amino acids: CASSRTGTGRTEQYF. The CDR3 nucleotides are TGTGCCAGCAGCCGCACCGGGACAGGTCGGACCGAGCAGTACTTC.